The source of this TCR beta chain is a study of blood T cell repertoires in COVID-19. The wider study: Samples of COVID-19 (acute and convalescent) were obtained from the United States, Italy and Spain.

The CDR3 is 15 residues long. With V trimmed by 1 base and J by 3 bases, 6 bases remained unmatched. CDR1 is SGHRS and CDR2 is YFSETQ in the germline V gene. Clones were sequenced by immunoSEQ multiplex PCR, and TCRdb holds only the in-frame ones, with some missing. The profile shows about 39,000 clones, roughly 77% of them singletons. The receptor comes from a human donor in a cohort sampled during active or convalescent COVID-19. The donor label of this sample is uncertain. The genes are TRBV5-1 and TRBJ2-5, with 7 bases lining up with TRBD1. Sequenced sample: peripheral blood. CDR3 protein: CASSLIAQGKETQYF. Written as DNA, the CDR3 is TGCGCCAGCAGCTTGATAGCACAGGGGAAAGAGACCCAGTACTTC.